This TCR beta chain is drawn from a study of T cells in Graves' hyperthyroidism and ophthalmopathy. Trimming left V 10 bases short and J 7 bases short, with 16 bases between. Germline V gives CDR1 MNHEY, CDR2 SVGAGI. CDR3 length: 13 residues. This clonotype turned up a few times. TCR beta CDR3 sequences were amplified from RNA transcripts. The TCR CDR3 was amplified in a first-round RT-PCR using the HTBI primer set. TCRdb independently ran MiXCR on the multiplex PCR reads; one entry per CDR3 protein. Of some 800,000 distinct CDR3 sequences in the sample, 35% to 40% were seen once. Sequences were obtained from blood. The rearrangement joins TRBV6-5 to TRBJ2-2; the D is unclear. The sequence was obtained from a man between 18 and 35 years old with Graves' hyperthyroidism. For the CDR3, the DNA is TGTGCCACCAGGCCCTCTTCTGGCGGGGAGCTGTTTTTT. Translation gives CATRPSSGGELFF.